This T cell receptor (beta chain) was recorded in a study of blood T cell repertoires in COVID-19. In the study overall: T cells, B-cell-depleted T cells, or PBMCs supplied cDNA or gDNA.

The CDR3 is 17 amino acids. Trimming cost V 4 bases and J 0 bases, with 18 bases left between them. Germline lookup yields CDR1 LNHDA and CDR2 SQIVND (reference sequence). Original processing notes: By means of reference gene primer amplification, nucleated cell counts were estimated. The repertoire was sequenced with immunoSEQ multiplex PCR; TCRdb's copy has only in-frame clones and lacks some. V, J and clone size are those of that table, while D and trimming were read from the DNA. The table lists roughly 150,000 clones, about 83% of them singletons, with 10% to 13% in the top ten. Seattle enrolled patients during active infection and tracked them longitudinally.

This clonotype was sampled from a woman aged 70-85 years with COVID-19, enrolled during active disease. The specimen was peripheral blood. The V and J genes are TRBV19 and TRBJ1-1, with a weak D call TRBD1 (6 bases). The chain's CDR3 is CASSTLAGTPMNTEAFF. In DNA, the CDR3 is TGTGCCAGTAGTACATTAGCCGGGACACCCATGAACACTGAAGCTTTCTTT.